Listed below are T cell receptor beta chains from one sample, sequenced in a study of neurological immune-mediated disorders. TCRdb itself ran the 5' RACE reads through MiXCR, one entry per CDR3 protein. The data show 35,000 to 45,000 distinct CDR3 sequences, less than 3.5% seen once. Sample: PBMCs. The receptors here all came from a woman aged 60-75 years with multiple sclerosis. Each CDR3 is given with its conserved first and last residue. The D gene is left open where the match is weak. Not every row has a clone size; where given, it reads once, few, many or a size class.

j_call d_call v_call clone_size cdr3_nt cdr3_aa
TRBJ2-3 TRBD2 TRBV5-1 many TGCGCCAGATGGCTAGCGGGGGCCCGCACAGATACGCAGTATTTT CARWLAGARTDTQYF
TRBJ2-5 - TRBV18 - TGTGCCAGCTACGACCCCTTGGAGACCCAGTACTTC CASYDPLETQYF
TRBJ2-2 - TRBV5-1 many TGCGCCAGCAGCTTGGGCGGAGGCAACACCGGGGAGCTGTTTTTT CASSLGGGNTGELFF
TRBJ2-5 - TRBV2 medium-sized TGTGCCAGCAGGCAAGGAATGGGGGAGACCCAGTACTTC CASRQGMGETQYF
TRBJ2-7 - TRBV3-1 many TGTGCCAGCAGCCAAGAGGGCCGCAGGGTTGGCGAGCAGTACTTC CASSQEGRRVGEQYF
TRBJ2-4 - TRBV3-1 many TGTGCCAGCAGCCAACAGAGGGGGGGCATTCAGTACTTC CASSQQRGGIQYF
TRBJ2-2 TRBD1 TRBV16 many TGTGCCAGCAGCCAATCGGGACAGGGGACCGGGGAGCTGTTTTTT CASSQSGQGTGELFF
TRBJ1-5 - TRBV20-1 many TGCAGTGCTAGAGCGGGGGACGGGCAGAAAGCCCAGCATTTT CSARAGDGQKAQHF
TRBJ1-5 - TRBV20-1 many TGCAGTGCTAGAGAGTCCAGGGGAGGGTATAGCAATCAGCCCCAGCATTTT CSARESRGGYSNQPQHF
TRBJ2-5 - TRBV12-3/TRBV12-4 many TGTGCCAGCAAGGGAAATCCCAAAGAGACCCAGTACTTC CASKGNPKETQYF
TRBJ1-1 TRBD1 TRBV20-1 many TGCAGTCCCTACCTAGGGGACAGCACTGAAGCTTTCTTT CSPYLGDSTEAFF
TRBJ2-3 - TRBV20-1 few TGCAGTGCTAGAGACACCCGGTGGGGTAGCCTGACTAGCACAGATACGCAGTATTTT CSARDTRWGSLTSTDTQYF
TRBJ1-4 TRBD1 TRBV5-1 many TGCGCCAGCAGCCCGACAGGGGGAGGAAATGAAAAACTGTTTTTT CASSPTGGGNEKLFF
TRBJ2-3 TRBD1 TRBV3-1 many TGTGCCAGCAGCCAAACCGGGACAGCCACAGATACGCAGTATTTT CASSQTGTATDTQYF
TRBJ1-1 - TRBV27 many TGTGCCAGCAGTTTCCTCCTAGAAAGCACTGAAGCTTTCTTT CASSFLLESTEAFF
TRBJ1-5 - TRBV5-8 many TGTGCCAGCAGCATTCAGGGGATTCAGCCCCAGCATTTT CASSIQGIQPQHF
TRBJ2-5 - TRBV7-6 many TGTGCCAGCAGCCCCGTCAGGGGAGAGACCCAGTACTTC CASSPVRGETQYF
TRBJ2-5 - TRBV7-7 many TGTGCCAGCAGCTTAGTCGCAGGGTTTGAGACCCAGTACTTC CASSLVAGFETQYF
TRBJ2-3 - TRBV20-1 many TGCAGTGCTAGTAGTGGGTTTCGTGGCACAGATACGCAGTATTTT CSASSGFRGTDTQYF
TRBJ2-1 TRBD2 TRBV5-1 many TGCGCCAGCAGCTTAGGGACTACGTACAATGAGCAGTTCTTC CASSLGTTYNEQFF
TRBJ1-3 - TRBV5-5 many TGTGCCAGCCGAGAACAGGGAGATTATGGAAACACCATATATTTT CASREQGDYGNTIYF
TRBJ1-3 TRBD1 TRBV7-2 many TGTGCCAGCAGCTCGGACAGGGGAAACACCATATATTTT CASSSDRGNTIYF
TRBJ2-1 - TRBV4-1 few TGCGCCAGCAGACCTACTGGGGGGCCCGCGAGATTCTCCTACAATGAGCAGTTCTTC CASRPTGGPARFSYNEQFF
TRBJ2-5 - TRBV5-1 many TGCGCCAGCAGCCCTGGCGAGCCAAAAGAGACCCAGTACTTC CASSPGEPKETQYF
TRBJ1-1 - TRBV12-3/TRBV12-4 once TGTGCCAGCAGTTTAGGCTTGGGGGGGACTGAAGCTCTCTTT CASSLGLGGTEALF
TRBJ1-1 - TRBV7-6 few TGTGCCAGCAGCTTAGGGACGAGTGAAGCAGGCACTGAAGCTTTCTTT CASSLGTSEAGTEAFF
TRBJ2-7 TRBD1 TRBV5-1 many TGCGCCAGCAGCTTGGACGCCGGGACAGGGAGAGGCGAGCAGTACTTC CASSLDAGTGRGEQYF
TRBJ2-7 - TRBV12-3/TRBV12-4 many TGTGCCAGCAGCTTCGGGGCAGGGACCAACGAGCAGTACTTC CASSFGAGTNEQYF
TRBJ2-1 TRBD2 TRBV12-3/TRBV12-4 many TGTGCCAGCATTAGAACCCCGGGAGGTGAGCAGTTCTTC CASIRTPGGEQFF
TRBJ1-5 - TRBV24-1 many TGTGCCACCAGTGAGGGTTTCAATCAGCCCCAGCATTTT CATSEGFNQPQHF
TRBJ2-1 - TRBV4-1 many TGCGCCAGCAGCCAAGATCTCGGGGGTTCCTACAATGAGCAGTTCTTC CASSQDLGGSYNEQFF
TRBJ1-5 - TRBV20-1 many TGCAGTGCTAGAACGCCCGCAGGGTACAATCAGCCCCAGCATTTT CSARTPAGYNQPQHF
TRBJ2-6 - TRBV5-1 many TGCGCCAGCAGCTTGGCGGCCTCTGGGGCCAACGTCCTGACTTTC CASSLAASGANVLTF
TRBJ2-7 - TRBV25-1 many TGTGCCAGCAGTGACCCCGCCGGGACACAATTTTACGAGCAGTACTTC CASSDPAGTQFYEQYF
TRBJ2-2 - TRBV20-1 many TGCAGTGCTAGAGACTCGGGGGTAGCCAACACCGGGGAGCTGTTTTTT CSARDSGVANTGELFF
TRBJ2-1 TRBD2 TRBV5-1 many TGCGCCAGCAGACGCGGGGGGGCCTCCTACAATGAGCAGTTCTTC CASRRGGASYNEQFF
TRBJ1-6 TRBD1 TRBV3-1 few TGTGCCAGCAGCCGGACGACAGGGGCGATAGGGTCAACCCTCAACTTT CASSRTTGAIGSTLNF
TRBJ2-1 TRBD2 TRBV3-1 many TGTGCCAGCAGCCGTAAGCGGGGGGTCTCCTACAATGAGCAGTTCTTC CASSRKRGVSYNEQFF
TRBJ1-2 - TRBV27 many TGTGCCAAAGAAAGAGCACACGAGGAATATGGCTACACCTTC CAKERAHEEYGYTF